The 13 T cell receptor beta chains presented below share a single source sample, sequenced in a study of cytotoxic CD8 clonotypes in ibrutinib-treated CLL. The method was immunoSEQ multiplex PCR; TCRdb's version includes in-frame clones alone and lacks a portion of them. Of 150,000 or so clones listed, 80% to 90% are singletons. This sample comprised PBMCs, obtained after 24 months of ibrutinib treatment. These receptors all come from a human donor with chronic lymphocytic leukemia.

This chain links TRBV6-5 with TRBJ2-7; 10 bases are a match to TRBD2. The CDR3 is made up of 13 amino acids. The V gene end was trimmed by 6 bases and the J gene end by 3 bases; junction bases not matched to a gene: 2. From germline, CDR1 is MNHEY and CDR2 SVGAGI. In DNA, the CDR3 is TGTGCCAGCAGGGGGACTAGCGTCTACGAGCAGTACTTC. Translated: CASRGTSVYEQYF.

V gene TRBV18 combines with J gene TRBJ1-2, with a weak D call TRBD1 (5 bases). The CDR3 consists of 15 residues. V lost 3 bases to trimming and J lost 7 bases, with 18 bases between them. Germline loops: CDR1 KGHSH, CDR2 LQKENI. The CDR3 reads CASSPIGGKSAGYTF. In DNA, the CDR3 is TGTGCCAGCTCACCTATCGGGGGTAAATCGGCTGGCTACACCTTC.

This clone was picked up one time. The chain has TRBV2 and TRBJ2-1; D ambiguous. V lost 5 bases, J lost 6 bases, and 5 bases lay in between. The CDR3 spans 11 residues. Per the germline V gene, CDR1 is SNHLY and CDR2 is FYNNEI. For the CDR3, the DNA is TGTGCCAGCAGTAGATTCAATGAGCAGTTCTTC. Its translation is CASSRFNEQFF.

The chain joins TRBV6-4 to TRBJ2-7, with D perhaps assigned TRBD1 or TRBD2 (6 bases each). The CDR3 has 19 residues. V was cut by 8 bases and J by 0 bases, with 29 bases left in between. Germline V gene lookup returns CDR1 MRHNA and CDR2 SNTAGT. Written as DNA, the CDR3 is TGTGCCAGCCTTCACGAGGGTGCGGGACACTGGGAAGCCTCCTACGAGCAGTACTTC. It yields the protein CASLHEGAGHWEASYEQYF.

This clone was seen only once. The V gene is TRBV2, the J gene TRBJ1-1; no clear D gene. The CDR3 has 11 residues. Germline V gene sequence: CDR1 SNHLY, CDR2 FYNNEI. Trimming removed 7 bases from V and 2 bases from J, with 5 bases in between. The CDR3 region has the DNA TGTGCCAGCAAAGAAAACACTGAAGCTTTCTTT. Translated, it gives CASKENTEAFF.

The chain has TRBV7-8 and TRBJ2-7; TRBD1 is a possible D gene (6 bases). The V gene lost 5 bases and the J gene lost 1 base, with 18 bases spanning the gap. Germline CDR1 reads SGHVS; CDR2 reads FQNEAQ. The CDR3 extends over 16 amino acids. The CDR3 region has the DNA TGTGCCAGCAGCGCCTCCGTGGGGACACCGTCCTACGAGCAGTACTTC. This sequence encodes CASSASVGTPSYEQYF. Drawing the rest from reference TRBV7-8 and TRBJ2-7, the complete variable domain is GAGVSQSPRYKVAKRGQDVALRCDPISGHVSLFWYQQALGQGPEFLTYFQNEAQLDKSGLPSDRFFAERPEGSVSTLKIQRTQQEDSAVYLCASSASVGTPSYEQYFGPGTRLTVT.

This chain links TRBV6-1 with TRBJ2-6, with TRBD1 as a possible D gene (6 bases). The V end lost 7 bases, the J end lost 0 bases, and 10 bases lay between the germline ends. The CDR3 consists of 15 residues. The germline gives CDR1 MNHNS, CDR2 SASEGT. The CDR3 sequence is CASTGQISGANVLTF. The CDR3 DNA is TGTGCCAGCACGGGACAAATCTCTGGGGCCAACGTCCTGACTTTC.

V and J are TRBV6-1 and TRBJ1-5; D is undetermined. The germline CDR1 and CDR2 sequences are MNHNS and SASEGT. The CDR3 contains 19 residues. The germline V and J ends were trimmed by 3 bases and 0 bases, with 21 bases remaining between them. The CDR3 loop is CASSDPSDGFFYSNQPQHF. CDR3 nucleotide sequence: TGTGCCAGCAGTGACCCTAGCGACGGCTTCTTCTATAGCAATCAGCCCCAGCATTTT.

The chain is built from TRBV20-1 and TRBJ1-2, with D maybe TRBD1 (6 bases). The germline V gene has CDR1 DFQATT and CDR2 SNEGSKA (reference sequence). This CDR3 contains 11 residues. V dropped 8 bases and J dropped 5 bases, with 12 bases sitting between them. This CDR3 is CSPPDRYGYTF. The CDR3 DNA reads TGCAGTCCCCCGGACAGATATGGCTACACCTTC.

The J gene is TRBJ1-1, the V gene TRBV9; D ambiguous. This CDR3 contains 12 residues. Germline assignment: CDR1 SGDLS and CDR2 YYNGEE. Trimming stripped 0 bases from V and 8 bases from J, with 8 bases between. Written as DNA, the CDR3 is TGTGCCAGCAGCGTAGGAGTCGAAGAAGCTTTCTTT. It specifies CASSVGVEEAFF. The variable domain in full, with the rest retrieved from reference TRBV9 and TRBJ1-1, is DSGVTQTPKHLITATGQRVTLRCSPRSGDLSVYWYQQSLDQGLQFLIQYYNGEERAKGNILERFSAQQFPDLHSELNLSSLELGDSALYFCASSVGVEEAFFGQGTRLTVV.

This sequence joins TRBV4-1 and TRBJ1-4; possibly TRBD1 for D (5 bases). Per the germline V gene, CDR1 is MGHRA and CDR2 is YSYEKL. CDR3 length equals 13 residues. With 0 bases removed from V and 12 bases from J, the gap between germline ends came to 11 bases. The CDR3 nucleotides are TGCGCCAGCAGCCAAGATCAAAAAGGGGAACTGTTTTTT. The encoded protein is CASSQDQKGELFF.

The V and J genes are TRBV16 and TRBJ2-1; 10 bases are shared with TRBD1. Germline V gene lookup returns CDR1 KGHSY and CDR2 FQNENV. With 1 base clipped from V and 7 bases from J, the junction kept 7 bases outside the gene matches. The CDR3 is 16 residues long. Written as DNA, the CDR3 is TGTGCCAGCAGCCAATTGACAGGGACAGGGGTTAATGAGCAGTTCTTC. This gives the protein CASSQLTGTGVNEQFF.

The chain combines TRBV5-1 with TRBJ2-1; no reliable D call. CDR1 and CDR2 (germline): SGHRS, YFSETQ. The CDR3 is made up of 15 amino acids. The V end lost 0 bases, the J end lost 8 bases, and 15 bases lay between the germline ends. Here the CDR3 reads CASSLADHPPDEQFF. Here the CDR3 DNA reads TGCGCCAGCAGCTTGGCGGACCACCCGCCGGATGAGCAGTTCTTC.